A single sample is the source of the 28 T cell receptor beta chains below, sequenced in a study of blood T cell repertoires in COVID-19. Profiled with immunoSEQ multiplex PCR; TCRdb holds only in-frame clones, not every one. Altogether approximately 150,000 clones are present, around 83% being singletons, with the ten largest covering about 2.6%. What was sequenced was peripheral blood. Receptors were obtained from a human donor with acute or convalescent COVID-19. The donor label of this sample is uncertain.

The CDR3 DNA reads as TGTGCCAGCAGTTTGATTGGAGTGGTACGGACTGAAGCTTTCTTT. The encoded protein is CASSLIGVVRTEAFF. The chain joins TRBV27 to TRBJ1-1, with no clear D. V lost 3 bases and J 5 bases, leaving 16 bases between the germline ends. Germline CDR1 reads MNHEY; CDR2 reads SMNVEV (reference sequence). CDR3 length: 15 residues.

The chain recombines TRBV29-1 with TRBJ2-2; no firm D call. Germline CDR1 SQVTM, CDR2 ANQGSEA. Trimming took 1 base from V and 4 from J, leaving 13 bases between them. This CDR3 has 15 amino acids. CDR3 in amino acids: CSVEVERGVTGELFF. CDR3 in DNA: TGCAGCGTTGAAGTGGAACGCGGAGTCACCGGGGAGCTGTTTTTT.

This clone was counted between two and nine times. The chain carries TRBV6-5 and TRBJ1-2; D perhaps matches TRBD1 (5 bases). CDR3 length equals 15 residues. The germline V gene has CDR1 MNHEY and CDR2 SVGAGI. With 2 bases removed from V and 8 bases from J, the gap between germline ends came to 18 bases. The chain's CDR3 is CASSYGASEVWGYTF. The CDR3 bases are TGTGCCAGCAGTTACGGGGCCAGCGAGGTATGGGGCTACACCTTC.

The V call is TRBV11-2, the J call TRBJ2-7, with no clear D. Germline CDR1 is SGHAT and CDR2 is FQNNGV. CDR3 size: 12 residues. The V and J ends lost 4 bases and 4 bases respectively, with 8 bases between them. The CDR3 sequence: CASSSDGYEQYF. In DNA form, the CDR3 reads TGTGCCAGCAGCTCCGACGGGTACGAGCAGTACTTC.

The V call is TRBV7-9, the J call TRBJ2-3, with D possibly TRBD1 on 5 matching bases. The germline V and J ends were trimmed by 1 base and 6 bases, with 8 bases remaining between them. Germline lookup yields CDR1 SEHNR and CDR2 FQNEAQ (reference sequence). The CDR3 is made up of 13 amino acids. DNA of the CDR3: TGTGCCAGCAGCTTAGGGACATTCGATACGCAGTATTTT. Translation gives CASSLGTFDTQYF. Together with reference TRBV7-9 and TRBJ2-3, the CDR3 gives the full variable domain: DTGVSQNPRHKITKRGQNVTFRCDPISEHNRLYWYRQTLGQGPEFLTYFQNEAQLEKSRLLSDRFSAERPKGSFSTLEIQRTEQGDSAMYLCASSLGTFDTQYFGPGTRLTVL.

The CDR3 protein is CASSQDSPSPLHF. Written as DNA, the CDR3 is TGTGCCAGCAGCCAAGATTCCCCGTCACCCCTCCACTTT. The chain joins TRBV3-1 (or the pseudogene TRBV3-2) to TRBJ1-6; no firm D call. The CDR3 is 13 amino acids. Trimming shortened V by 0 bases and J by 10 bases, and 7 bases separated the two germline ends. Germline V gene data show CDR1 as LGHDT and CDR2 as YNNKEL (reference sequence).

This clone is a singleton in its sample. This sequence joins TRBV11-2 and TRBJ1-4, with 9 bases matching TRBD1. This CDR3 spans 15 amino acids. From germline, CDR1 is SGHAT and CDR2 FQNNGV. V trimming: 5 bases; J trimming: 8 bases; junction bases outside the gene matches: 9. The CDR3 is CASSPTTGGREKLFF. The CDR3 DNA sequence: TGTGCCAGCAGCCCAACGACAGGGGGTAGGGAAAAACTGTTTTTT. Full variable domain (outside the CDR3, taken from reference TRBV11-2 and TRBJ1-4): EAGVAQSPRYKIIEKRQSVAFWCNPISGHATLYWYQQILGQGPKLLIQFQNNGVVDDSQLPKDRFSAERLKGVDSTLKIQPAKLEDSAVYLCASSPTTGGREKLFFGSGTQLSVL.

The CDR3 sequence is CASSLGGVRNTGELFF. CDR3 bases: TGTGCCAGCAGTTTAGGGGGGGTCCGGAACACCGGGGAGCTGTTTTTT. The V and J genes are TRBV27 and TRBJ2-2; the match to TRBD2 covers 7 bases. V lost 2 bases to trimming and J lost 1 base; unmatched junction nucleotides: 4. This CDR3 has 16 amino acids. The germline V gene encodes CDR1 MNHEY and CDR2 SMNVEV (reference sequence).

This chain links TRBV7-3 with TRBJ2-7; TRBD1 agrees at 10 bases. V dropped 5 bases and J dropped 2; count of bases not matched to a gene: 6. The CDR3 is made up of 15 amino acids. The germline V gene has CDR1 SGHTA and CDR2 FQGTGA. CDR3 nucleotide sequence: TGTGCCAGCAGCCCAGACAGGGGGCGGACCTACGAGCAGTACTTC. As protein: CASSPDRGRTYEQYF.

The V gene is TRBV5-1, the J gene TRBJ1-1; D may be TRBD1 (6 bases). Trimming shortened V by 0 bases and J by 4 bases, and 10 bases separated the two germline ends. The CDR3 consists of 14 residues. The germline gives CDR1 SGHRS, CDR2 YFSETQ. CDR3: CASSLAGAGTEAFF. The CDR3 DNA is TGCGCCAGCAGCTTGGCAGGGGCGGGCACTGAAGCTTTCTTT. The variable domain in full, with the rest retrieved from reference TRBV5-1 and TRBJ1-1, is KAGVTQTPRYLIKTRGQQVTLSCSPISGHRSVSWYQQTPGQGLQFLFEYFSETQRNKGNFPGRFSGRQFSNSRSEMNVSTLELGDSALYLCASSLAGAGTEAFFGQGTRLTVV.

This rearrangement joins TRBV19 to TRBJ2-1; 7 nucleotides match TRBD2. The V gene end was trimmed by 7 bases and the J gene end by 6 bases; junction bases not matched to a gene: 6. The CDR3 has 13 amino acids. Germline assignment: CDR1 LNHDA and CDR2 SQIVND (reference sequence). The DNA for the CDR3 is TGTGCCAGTACCATGTCGGGGGGCAATGAGCAGTTCTTC. This translates into CASTMSGGNEQFF.

The chain couples TRBV3-1 (or the pseudogene TRBV3-2) to TRBJ2-5; weak D call: TRBD2 (5 bases). Germline assignment: CDR1 LGHDT and CDR2 YNNKEL (reference sequence). CDR3 size: 16 residues. V was shortened by 2 bases and J by 7 bases, with 20 bases between the two germline ends. CDR3 loop: CASSQHTLEVFVTQYF. The CDR3 bases are TGTGCCAGCAGCCAACACACACTAGAGGTCTTTGTGACCCAGTACTTC.

As DNA, the CDR3 is TGTGCCAGCAGTCGACAGGGGGCTGAAGCTTTCTTT. It is translated as CASSRQGAEAFF. The chain recombines TRBV6-5 with TRBJ1-1, with 9 bases fitting TRBD1. The CDR3 contains 12 residues. Germline values: CDR1 MNHEY, CDR2 SVGAGI. V trimming: 5 bases; J trimming: 6 bases; junction bases outside the gene matches: 1.

This clone was seen a single time. This chain links TRBV6-2 or TRBV6-3 with TRBJ2-2, with 11 bases fitting TRBD2. Germline lookup yields CDR1 MNHEY and CDR2 SVGEGT. Germline trimming cut 2 bases from V and 0 bases from J; bases unmatched to any gene: 14. CDR3 length: 21 amino acids. The CDR3 DNA sequence: TGTGCCAGCAGTTACCCGGGACTAGCGGAGTCCCGTTACGCGAACACCGGGGAGCTGTTTTTT. As protein: CASSYPGLAESRYANTGELFF.

This rearrangement joins TRBV6-2 or TRBV6-3 to TRBJ1-2; D is perhaps TRBD1 (6 bases). Germline lookup yields CDR1 MNHEY and CDR2 SVGEGT. V lost 2 bases, J lost 4 bases, and 11 bases lay in between. This CDR3 is built from 14 residues. The CDR3, as DNA: TGTGCCAGCAGTTACACCCGGGGGGCCTATGGCTACACCTTC. Protein sequence: CASSYTRGAYGYTF.

The rearrangement links TRBV19 to TRBJ2-5; D may be TRBD2 (5 bases). The V gene lost 2 bases and the J gene lost 5 bases, with 12 bases spanning the gap. Germline CDR1 LNHDA, CDR2 SQIVND (reference sequence). The CDR3 runs to 14 residues. In DNA, the CDR3 is TGTGCCAGTAGTATAAGGGCGTGGGAGGAGACCCAGTACTTC. Its protein is CASSIRAWEETQYF.

V is TRBV11-1 and J is TRBJ2-2; D perhaps matches TRBD1 (6 bases). The germline CDR1 and CDR2 sequences are SGHAT and FQDESV (reference sequence). V shed 2 bases and J shed 4 bases, with 8 bases lying between them. This CDR3 is built from 14 residues. The CDR3 DNA is TGTGCCAGCAGCTTAACAGGGAGCACCGGGGAGCTGTTTTTT. Translated: CASSLTGSTGELFF.

This clone was detected a few times. V is TRBV9 and J is TRBJ1-2; no clear D. Per germline, CDR1 SGDLS and CDR2 YYNGEE. V lost 0 bases, J lost 7 bases, and 10 bases lay in between. There are 13 residues in the CDR3. For the CDR3, the DNA is TGTGCCAGCAGCGTAGGGCCGGCGGGTGGCTACACCTTC. Translated, it gives CASSVGPAGGYTF.

This CDR3 is CASSYSTGQGKSPLHF. Written as DNA, the CDR3 is TGTGCCAGCAGTTACTCGACGGGACAGGGGAAGTCACCCCTCCACTTT. V usage is TRBV6-5 and J usage is TRBJ1-6; 10 nucleotides agree with TRBD1. Trimming cost V 0 bases and J 10 bases; bases outside gene matches: 6. The CDR3 has 16 residues. Germline V lookup: CDR1 MNHEY, CDR2 SVGAGI.

The chain recombines TRBV10-3 with TRBJ2-7; tentative D call: TRBD2 (5 bases). The germline V and J ends were trimmed by 0 bases and 3 bases, with 6 bases remaining between them. The germline gives CDR1 ENHRY, CDR2 SYGVKD. The CDR3 runs 13 residues. The DNA for the CDR3 is TGTGCCATCAGTGAGTCGGAGGTCTACGAGCAGTACTTC. Translating gives CAISESEVYEQYF.

This clone was found once. The CDR3 nucleotides read TGTGCCACCAGTGATTTCCGGGACTCGAAATCGGATACGCAGTATTTT. Amino acids: CATSDFRDSKSDTQYF. The chain employs TRBV24-1 and TRBJ2-3, with D possibly matching TRBD2 (6 bases). V was pared by 1 base and J by 6 bases, with 16 bases between. The length of the CDR3 is 16 residues. CDR1 is KGHDR and CDR2 is SFDVKD in the germline V gene.

The chain couples TRBV29-1 to TRBJ1-1, with a tentative D call TRBD1 (6 bases). V was pared by 8 bases and J by 5 bases, with 15 bases between. Germline-derived CDR1 and CDR2 are SQVTM and ANQGSEA. The CDR3 runs to 12 residues. The CDR3 protein is CSSTQGRTEAFF. The CDR3 coding sequence is TGCAGCTCAACACAGGGAAGGACTGAAGCTTTCTTT.

The J gene is TRBJ1-2, the V gene TRBV5-1, with TRBD1 as a possible D gene (5 bases). Per germline, CDR1 SGHRS and CDR2 YFSETQ. V was shortened by 2 bases and J by 0 bases, with 11 bases between the two germline ends. CDR3 length: 15 amino acids. The CDR3 is CASSFSDTSNYGYTF. The CDR3 DNA follows: TGCGCCAGCAGCTTTTCGGACACATCTAACTATGGCTACACCTTC.

Here the CDR3 reads CASSNPTGSGQPQHF. Written as DNA, the CDR3 is TGTGCCAGCAGCAACCCGACAGGGTCAGGTCAGCCCCAGCATTTT. The chain couples TRBV7-2 to TRBJ1-5, with TRBD1 matching 7 bases. The CDR3 contains 15 residues. V trimming: 5 bases; J trimming: 6 bases; junction bases outside the gene matches: 10. Germline CDR1 SGHTA, CDR2 FQGNSA.

This chain joins TRBV10-3 and TRBJ1-1; no clear D gene. V shed 10 bases and J shed 3 bases, with 12 bases lying between them. Germline loops: CDR1 ENHRY, CDR2 SYGVKD. The CDR3 totals 12 residues. The CDR3 DNA reads TGTGCCAGCCGAACAAGCGACACTGAAGCTTTCTTT. Encoded protein: CASRTSDTEAFF.

V usage is TRBV4-1 and J usage is TRBJ2-2; 9 bases align to TRBD2. V gave up 1 base and J gave up 3 bases; unmatched junction bases: 6. CDR1 MGHRA and CDR2 YSYEKL come from the germline V gene. The CDR3 extends over 17 amino acids. The chain's CDR3 is CASSQVAGGPDTGELFF. DNA of the CDR3: TGCGCCAGCAGCCAAGTTGCGGGAGGGCCCGACACCGGGGAGCTGTTTTTT.

This chain uses TRBV28 with TRBJ2-7; a weak D match, TRBD1 (5 bases). The CDR3 sequence is 13 residues long. In germline, CDR1 is MDHEN, CDR2 SYDVKM. Trimming cost V 1 base and J 5 bases, with 9 bases left between them. The CDR3 region has the DNA TGTGCCAGCAGTTTATCGGACAACCACGAGCAGTACTTC. It is translated as CASSLSDNHEQYF.

The chain has TRBV24-1 and TRBJ1-1, with TRBD1 as a possible D gene (6 bases). The CDR3 has 13 residues. V lost 7 bases and J 1 base, leaving 9 bases between the germline ends. The V gene's germline CDR1 is KGHDR and CDR2 SFDVKD. The CDR3 DNA sequence: TGTGCCACCAGGAGGACAGCGAACACTGAAGCTTTCTTT. Amino acids: CATRRTANTEAFF.